This TCR beta chain was observed in a study of metastatic and nonmetastatic thyroid tumors. No treatment had been given to any patient before thyroid surgery. Trimming shortened V by 6 bases and J by 0 bases, and 18 bases separated the two germline ends. Germline V lookup: CDR1 MDHEN, CDR2 SYDVKM. The CDR3 covers 16 residues. MiXCR was used by TCRdb to re-call the PCR reads. This sample has roughly 58,000 clones; 4% to 4.5% occur once, and the top ten carry more than 20%. In its sample, this clone was seen many times. Sequences were obtained from blood. V gene TRBV28 combines with J gene TRBJ2-7, with no clear D. The receptor's source is a female donor with papillary thyroid cancer or a benign thyroid nodule (not recorded which). Some clones in this sample may be carry-over from other donors' samples. CDR3 nucleotide sequence: TGTGCCAGCAGCCCAAACGCTCGGGTCAGCTCCTACGAGCAGTACTTC. Its protein product is CASSPNARVSSYEQYF.